Following are 21 T cell receptor beta chains from one sample sequenced in a study of blood T cell repertoires in COVID-19. Produced via immunoSEQ multiplex PCR; TCRdb's table is partial and in-frame only. The table lists about 280,000 clones, approximately 85% of them singletons. Sample: peripheral blood. These receptors all stem from a man aged 18-30 years with active or convalescent COVID-19.

The table lists this clone with a count of one. This sequence joins TRBV10-3 and TRBJ1-4; D gene unclear. CDR1 is ENHRY, CDR2 SYGVKD, per germline. This CDR3 contains 13 residues. Trimming took 0 bases from V and 5 from J, leaving 4 bases between them. CDR3 amino acids: CAISESSNEKLFF. The CDR3 nucleotides read TGTGCCATCAGTGAGTCTTCGAATGAAAAACTGTTTTTT.

In nucleotides, the CDR3 is TGTGCCAGCAGCCAGCGCACAGGTTACAATGAGCAGTTCTTC. This gives the protein CASSQRTGYNEQFF. The V gene is TRBV14, the J gene TRBJ2-1; possible D gene TRBD1, 5 bases. V was trimmed by 3 bases and J by 4 bases, leaving 10 bases between them. The CDR3 has 14 amino acids. Germline CDR1 is SGHDN and CDR2 is FVKESK.

This clone was seen at least ten times. The CDR3 loop is CASSPGHLSNQPQHF. The CDR3 region has the DNA TGTGCCAGCAGTCCCGGACACCTTAGCAATCAGCCCCAGCATTTT. The chain is built from TRBV3-1 (or the pseudogene TRBV3-2) and TRBJ1-5, with a weak D call TRBD1 (5 bases). CDR1 is LGHDT, CDR2 YNNKEL, per germline (reference sequence). This CDR3 contains 15 residues. Trimming took off 6 bases at V and 0 bases at J, with 12 bases between the two ends.

The chain joins TRBV6-6 to TRBJ2-7; maybe TRBD1 (6 bases). Germline-derived CDR1 and CDR2 are MNHNY and SVGAGI (reference sequence). The CDR3 runs 14 residues. V shed 2 bases and J shed 1 base, with 9 bases lying between them. CDR3 sequence reads: CASSYPGQSYEQYF. Here the CDR3 DNA reads TGTGCCAGCAGTTACCCCGGACAGTCCTACGAGCAGTACTTC.

The chain links TRBV29-1 to TRBJ2-7; weak D call: TRBD1 (7 bases). The germline V gene has CDR1 SQVTM and CDR2 ANQGSEA. V lost 4 bases to trimming and J lost 2 bases, with 18 bases between them. The CDR3 length is 15 residues. CDR3 protein: CSVARGTEGPYEQYF. The CDR3 nucleotides read TGCAGCGTTGCCCGGGGGACAGAGGGTCCCTACGAGCAGTACTTC.

The sample holds one count of this clone. For the CDR3, the DNA is TGTGCCACCAGTGATTTGAGCGCCCAGCATGGCTACACCTTC. It codes for CATSDLSAQHGYTF. The gene calls are TRBV24-1 and TRBJ1-2; no clear D. The CDR3 is 14 residues long. CDR1 and CDR2 from the germline V gene are KGHDR and SFDVKD. The ends were cut back, 0 bases at V and 6 bases at J, with 10 bases in the middle.

The genes are TRBV7-8 and TRBJ2-2; tentative D call: TRBD1 (5 bases). This CDR3 contains 15 residues. Germline CDR1 SGHVS, CDR2 FQNEAQ. Trimming took 3 bases from V and 2 from J, leaving 10 bases between them. The CDR3 region is CASSFGHFNTGELFF. CDR3 nucleotide sequence: TGTGCCAGCAGCTTTGGACACTTTAACACCGGGGAGCTGTTTTTT.

The V gene is TRBV7-9, the J gene TRBJ2-7; perhaps TRBD1 as D (6 bases). Germline V gives CDR1 SEHNR, CDR2 FQNEAQ (reference sequence). The CDR3 runs 15 residues. Trimming cost V 5 bases and J 2 bases, with 16 bases left between them. CDR3 residues: CASSPTPGVAYEQYF. CDR3 sequence (DNA): TGTGCCAGCAGCCCCACGCCAGGGGTAGCCTACGAGCAGTACTTC.

The V and J genes are TRBV10-2 and TRBJ2-3; TRBD2 matches at 11 bases. The CDR3 is 20 amino acids. Germline lookup yields CDR1 WSHSY and CDR2 SAAADI. Trimming cost V 3 bases and J 7 bases; bases outside gene matches: 21. In nucleotides, the CDR3 is TGCGCCAGCAGTGAATGGGGGGTGGGACTAGCGGAGGGAGTTGGGAATACGCAGTATTTT. Protein sequence: CASSEWGVGLAEGVGNTQYF.

The J gene is TRBJ2-5, the V gene TRBV5-8, with D possibly being TRBD2 (6 bases). The V end lost 0 bases, the J end lost 3 bases, and 12 bases lay between the germline ends. The CDR3 runs 15 residues. The germline V gene has CDR1 SGHTS and CDR2 YDEGEE. The CDR3 region is CASSLGGGAEETQYF. The CDR3 DNA reads as TGTGCCAGCAGCTTGGGTGGCGGGGCGGAAGAGACCCAGTACTTC.

The chain combines TRBV5-1 with TRBJ2-3, with 7 positions matching TRBD2. Germline V gene sequence: CDR1 SGHRS, CDR2 YFSETQ. The CDR3 runs 15 residues. The trim removed 2 bases at V and 4 bases at J, leaving 7 bases unmatched. In DNA, the CDR3 is TGCGCCAGCAGCTTAAACCAGCGGGGTTCAGATACGCAGTATTTT. Translation: CASSLNQRGSDTQYF.

This clone was detected once. V usage is TRBV7-9 and J usage is TRBJ1-3, with a tentative D call TRBD1 (6 bases). This CDR3 has 14 amino acids. Germline V gives CDR1 SEHNR, CDR2 FQNEAQ (reference sequence). V lost 5 bases and J 4 bases, leaving 12 bases between the germline ends. CDR3 in DNA: TGTGCCAGCAGCCACAGGGCTGCGGGAAACACCATATATTTT. Encoded protein: CASSHRAAGNTIYF.

This chain connects TRBV4-1 to TRBJ2-3; TRBD1 matches at 9 bases. J lost 0 bases, V lost 4 bases, and 8 bases had no gene match. The CDR3 extends over 17 amino acids. Germline CDR1 and CDR2: MGHRA and YSYEKL. CDR3 sequence: CASSPPDRGASTDTQYF. For the CDR3, the DNA is TGCGCCAGCAGCCCCCCCGACAGGGGGGCTAGCACAGATACGCAGTATTTT.

This clone was detected a few times. V is TRBV4-1 and J is TRBJ2-1; a possible D gene is TRBD2 (6 bases). The CDR3 covers 12 residues. Germline assignment: CDR1 MGHRA and CDR2 YSYEKL. V lost 5 bases, J lost 9 bases, and 11 bases lay in between. The CDR3 sequence is CASSSGTVEQFF. The CDR3 nucleotides read TGCGCCAGCAGCTCCGGGACTGTTGAGCAGTTCTTC.

The chain couples TRBV6-5 to TRBJ1-1; D may be TRBD1 (6 bases). The germline V and J ends were trimmed by 1 base and 7 bases, with 13 bases remaining between them. The CDR3 runs 14 residues. CDR1 MNHEY and CDR2 SVGAGI come from the germline V gene. CDR3: CASSYLQGRVEAFF. The CDR3 nucleotides are TGTGCCAGCAGTTACTTGCAGGGGCGGGTTGAAGCTTTCTTT.

The chain uses TRBV4-2 and TRBJ2-1, with 8 bases fitting TRBD2. The V segment lost 3 bases and the J segment 3 bases; nucleotides outside the gene matches: 7. Per the germline V gene, CDR1 is LGHNA and CDR2 is YNFKEQ. This CDR3 comprises 16 residues. The CDR3 bases are TGTGCCAGCAGCCACACTCCCGGGGGGGACTACAATGAGCAGTTCTTC. Encoded protein: CASSHTPGGDYNEQFF.

V gene TRBV10-3 combines with J gene TRBJ1-2, with 10 bases lining up with TRBD1. Germline values: CDR1 ENHRY, CDR2 SYGVKD. The CDR3 consists of 17 residues. Trimming removed 0 bases from V and 3 bases from J; junction bases left unmatched: 7. Here the CDR3 DNA reads TGTGCCATCAGTGAGTCGCTATTAGGGACAGGGGACTATGGCTACACCTTC. This codes for CAISESLLGTGDYGYTF.

V gene TRBV13 combines with J gene TRBJ1-3; a weak D match, TRBD1 (5 bases). This CDR3 contains 13 residues. V lost 3 bases and J lost 4, with 7 bases in between. Germline loops: CDR1 PRHDT, CDR2 FYEKMQ (reference sequence). In DNA form, the CDR3 reads TGTGCCAGCAGCTTCGGGGGAGGAAACACCATATATTTT. Protein product: CASSFGGGNTIYF.

The chain employs TRBV19 and TRBJ1-3; D possibly corresponds to TRBD1 (6 bases). The CDR3 runs 15 residues. Germline assignment: CDR1 LNHDA and CDR2 SQIVND (reference sequence). V was trimmed by 3 bases and J by 0 bases, leaving 9 bases between them. The CDR3: CASSMLTGSGNTIYF. CDR3 DNA: TGTGCCAGTAGTATGTTGACAGGCTCTGGAAACACCATATATTTT.

The rearrangement joins TRBV19 to TRBJ2-4; D possibly corresponds to TRBD2 (5 bases). CDR1 and CDR2 from the germline V gene are LNHDA and SQIVND (reference sequence). The CDR3 length is 18 residues. Trimming left V 4 bases short and J 3 bases short, with 22 bases between. The CDR3 bases are TGTGCCAGTAGTAGTCCGTTAATGGCTAGCATGGACAAAAACATTCAGTACTTC. This codes for CASSSPLMASMDKNIQYF. Full variable domain (missing parts from reference TRBV19 and TRBJ2-4): DGGITQSPKYLFRKEGQNVTLSCEQNLNHDAMYWYRQDPGQGLRLIYYSQIVNDFQKGDIAEGYSVSREKKESFPLTVTSAQKNPTAFYLCASSSPLMASMDKNIQYFGAGTRLSVL.

The gene calls are TRBV19 and TRBJ2-4; TRBD2 agrees at 7 bases. The V segment lost 3 bases and the J segment 5 bases; nucleotides outside the gene matches: 1. This CDR3 is built from 13 residues. Germline CDR1 is LNHDA and CDR2 is SQIVND (reference sequence). The CDR3 DNA follows: TGTGCCAGTAGTATGGGGGGGGAAAACATTCAGTACTTC. Amino acids: CASSMGGENIQYF.